A selection of T cell receptor beta chains follows, all from one sample in a study of technical replicates of blood from a few donors. Using immunoSEQ multiplex PCR, the repertoire was profiled, and TCRdb retains in-frame clones only, with some absent. The sample has more than 75,000 clones, 93% seen once. Sequenced material: T cells isolated from PBMCs. Every receptor here comes from a human donor in good health. Both conserved end residues are part of each CDR3. The D gene is left open where the match is weak. Clone sizes are given selectively: once, few, many, or a class where the clone is expanded.

j_call	v_call	clone_size	d_call	cdr3_nt	cdr3_aa
TRBJ2-7	TRBV4-1	few	TRBD1	TGCGCCAGCAGCCAAGGTGGACAGGCTCTCTACGAGCAGTACTTC	CASSQGGQALYEQYF
TRBJ1-1	TRBV29-1	NA	NA	TGCAGCGTTTCGGGCAGGGGGAACACTGAAGCTTTCTTT	CSVSGRGNTEAFF
TRBJ1-1	TRBV7-9	NA	TRBD1	TGTGCCAGCAGCTGGAGGGGACAGGAAGATTTGAACACTGAAGCTTTCTTT	CASSWRGQEDLNTEAFF
TRBJ2-7	TRBV7-9	NA	NA	TGTGCCAGCAGCCCCAGGGTACGCGAGCAGTACTTC	CASSPRVREQYF
TRBJ1-2	TRBV28	NA	NA	TGTGCCAGCAGGCTCATGCCGGAGACAGCCTATGGCTACACCTTC	CASRLMPETAYGYTF
TRBJ1-6	TRBV18	NA	NA	TGTGCCAGCACCCCAGGCGATTCACCCCTCCACTTT	CASTPGDSPLHF
TRBJ2-2	TRBV7-9	NA	NA	TGTGCCAGCAGCTTACCCGACACCGGGGAGCTGTTTTTT	CASSLPDTGELFF
TRBJ1-2	TRBV27	NA	TRBD1	TGTGCCACCCGAGGGACAGCAGTTAACTATGGCTACACCTTC	CATRGTAVNYGYTF
TRBJ1-1	TRBV30	NA	NA	TGTGCCTGGAGTGTACTGATGAACACTGAAGCTTTCTTT	CAWSVLMNTEAFF
TRBJ1-3	TRBV29-1	NA	NA	TGCAGCGCGATAGTCTATACTGGAAACACCATATATTTT	CSAIVYTGNTIYF
TRBJ1-2	TRBV6-6	once	TRBD1	TGTGCCAGCAGTTATCAGGGACAGGGGAATGGCTACACCTTC	CASSYQGQGNGYTF
TRBJ2-7	TRBV5-4	NA	NA	TGTGCCAGCAGCTCGAGACAGGGAGGCGAGCAGTACTTC	CASSSRQGGEQYF
TRBJ1-5	TRBV1	NA	NA	TGCACCAGCAGCCAGCAGCCAATGGGGACAGGGGAAAGCAATCAGCCCCAGCATTTT	CTSSQQPMGTGESNQPQHF
TRBJ1-5	TRBV7-9	NA	NA	TGTGCCAGCAGCTTTGGGCCGGATCAGCCCCAGCATTTT	CASSFGPDQPQHF
TRBJ1-1	TRBV21-1	NA	NA	TGTGCCAGCAGCAAAGCGCTTTGGCAGGGGGATATGAACACTGAAGCTTTCTTT	CASSKALWQGDMNTEAFF
TRBJ2-7	TRBV5-1	NA	NA	TGCGCCAGCAGCCCCGCAGGCTCCTACGAGCAGTACTTC	CASSPAGSYEQYF
TRBJ2-7	TRBV28	once	TRBD1	TGTGCCAGCAGTTTTAATCCGGGACAGGGGGCGGGGGAGCAGTACTTC	CASSFNPGQGAGEQYF
TRBJ2-7	TRBV28	NA	NA	TGTGCCAGCAGTTTGATTGGGGGGTTCTCCTCCTACGAGCAGTACTTC	CASSLIGGFSSYEQYF
TRBJ2-7	TRBV5-4	NA	TRBD2	TGTGCCAGCCATTGGCGGGGGAGCTCCTACGAGCAGTACTTC	CASHWRGSSYEQYF
TRBJ1-4	TRBV6-5	NA	NA	TGTGCCAGCTGCGGGAGGGGTGAAAAACTGTTTTTT	CASCGRGEKLFF
TRBJ1-1	TRBV19	NA	NA	TGTGCCAGTACCATCCAACAGGGGAACACTGAAGCTTTCTTT	CASTIQQGNTEAFF
TRBJ1-4	TRBV9	once	TRBD1	TGTGCCAGCAGCGTTGACAGGGGAGGAGAAAAACTGTTTTTT	CASSVDRGGEKLFF
TRBJ2-2	TRBV7-9	NA	NA	TGTGCCAGCAGCCTAGGCCCAGGGAACACCGGGGAGCTGTTTTTT	CASSLGPGNTGELFF
TRBJ1-2	TRBV7-9	NA	NA	TGTGCCAGCAGCCTCGCGGCGGACACCCCATTC	CASSLAADTPF
TRBJ2-2	TRBV5-1	once	NA	TGCGCCAGCAGCTTGGGGACAGTCAACACCGGGGAGCTGTTTTTT	CASSLGTVNTGELFF
TRBJ2-7	TRBV28	NA	NA	TGTGCCAGCACACGGGACAACTCCTACGAGCAGTACTTC	CASTRDNSYEQYF
TRBJ1-1	TRBV5-1	once	NA	TGCGCCAGCGAAGCCGGGGGGGGCGGCACTGAAGCTTTCTTT	CASEAGGGGTEAFF
TRBJ2-1	TRBV4-2	NA	TRBD2	TGTGCCAGCAGCCCCCCCCTTAGCGGGGGGTACAATGAGCAGTTCTTC	CASSPPLSGGYNEQFF
TRBJ1-1	TRBV6-5	few	NA	TGTGCCAGCAGGTCAATAACCAGGAACACTGAAGCTTTCTTT	CASRSITRNTEAFF
TRBJ2-7	TRBV15	NA	NA	TGTGCCACCAGCGTCGAGGCAGGGCGGGGATACGAGCAGTACTTC	CATSVEAGRGYEQYF
TRBJ1-3	TRBV6-5	NA	NA	TGTGCCAGCAGTACCGGGACTGGAAACACCATATATTTT	CASSTGTGNTIYF
TRBJ1-5	TRBV28	NA	NA	TGTGCCAGCAGTTCCCTTCGCGGATATAGCAATCAGCCCCAGCATTTT	CASSSLRGYSNQPQHF
TRBJ2-7	TRBV30	NA	NA	TGTGCCTGTACGGAGGTTTCCTACGAGCAGTACTTC	CACTEVSYEQYF
TRBJ2-7	TRBV27	NA	TRBD1	TGTGCCAGCAGTTTAAGGGACAGGAGCTACGAGCAGTACTTC	CASSLRDRSYEQYF
TRBJ2-7	TRBV5-1	NA	TRBD1	TGCGCCAGCAGCTCCGGGACAGGGATCGACGAGCAGTACTTC	CASSSGTGIDEQYF
TRBJ2-1	TRBV19	NA	TRBD2	TGTGCCAGTAGTCCCGACAGGGGGACTAGCGGAACCTACAATGAGCAGTTCTTC	CASSPDRGTSGTYNEQFF
TRBJ1-6	TRBV27	NA	TRBD1	TGTGCCAGCAGTTCAGGACAGGGGGGTTCACCCCTCCACTTT	CASSSGQGGSPLHF
TRBJ2-1	TRBV10-3	NA	TRBD2	TGTGCCATCAGTGAGTCGGGTAGCGGGTCCTACAATGAGCAGTTCTTC	CAISESGSGSYNEQFF
TRBJ1-4	TRBV4-2	NA	NA	TGTGCCAGCAGCCAATTATCAGGTGCAGTAGAAAAACTGTTTTTT	CASSQLSGAVEKLFF
TRBJ2-2	TRBV19	NA	NA	TGTGCCAGTACCGTTGCAGGGGATCCCACCGGGGAGCTGTTTTTT	CASTVAGDPTGELFF
TRBJ1-1	TRBV6-5	NA	NA	TGTGCCAGCAGCCCCGGGTGGTACACTGAAGCTTTCTTT	CASSPGWYTEAFF
TRBJ1-6	TRBV14	NA	NA	TGTGCCAGCAGCCTCGGGATCGGTCGTAAGATCCACTTT	CASSLGIGRKIHF
TRBJ1-3	TRBV11-1	NA	TRBD1	TGTGCCAGCAGCTTCGGGTCTAACGACAGGGGAGGCACTGGAAACACCATATATTTT	CASSFGSNDRGGTGNTIYF